These 25 T cell receptor beta chains originate from one sample sequenced in a study of blood T cell repertoires in COVID-19. Profiled with immunoSEQ multiplex PCR; TCRdb holds only in-frame clones, not every one. The repertoire includes 150,000 to 200,000 clones, about four fifths of them detected once, and 7.6% sits in the top ten. Sequencing input: peripheral blood. The receptors originated from a woman aged 65 to 85 with COVID-19, enrolled during active disease.

The V gene is TRBV28, the J gene TRBJ1-2; D not certain. CDR1 is MDHEN, CDR2 SYDVKM, per germline. V gave up 1 base and J gave up 6 bases, with 6 bases separating them. There are 12 residues in the CDR3. The DNA for the CDR3 is TGTGCCAGCAGTTTATTCCCAGATGGCTACACCTTC. Translated: CASSLFPDGYTF.

This rearrangement joins TRBV5-1 to TRBJ2-3; 14 bases line up with TRBD2. The CDR3 extends over 19 amino acids. Trimming removed 4 bases from V and 4 bases from J; junction bases left unmatched: 14. From germline, CDR1 is SGHRS and CDR2 YFSETQ. The CDR3 here is CASSEGTSGSKEVADTQYF. Written as DNA, the CDR3 is TGCGCCAGCAGCGAAGGGACTAGCGGGAGCAAGGAGGTCGCAGATACGCAGTATTTT.

The V call is TRBV30, the J call TRBJ2-1, with a weak D call TRBD2 (6 bases). Germline values: CDR1 GTSNPN, CDR2 SVGIG (reference sequence). V was pared by 1 base and J by 7 bases, with 11 bases between. This CDR3 has 13 residues. CDR3 loop: CAWSGRGRNEQFF. The CDR3 DNA is TGTGCCTGGAGTGGGAGGGGCCGGAATGAGCAGTTCTTC. Complete variable domain (other parts from reference TRBV30 and TRBJ2-1): SQTIHQWPATLVQPVGSPLSLECTVEGTSNPNLYWYRQAAGRGLQLLFYSVGIGQISSEVPQNLSASRPQDRQFILSSKKLLLSDSGFYLCAWSGRGRNEQFFGPGTRLTVL.

This sequence joins TRBV19 and TRBJ1-5; D is perhaps TRBD1 (5 bases). The CDR3 runs 15 residues. Trimming took off 1 base at V and 4 bases at J, with 11 bases between the two ends. Germline values: CDR1 LNHDA, CDR2 SQIVND (reference sequence). The chain's CDR3 is CASSIGWGGNQPQHF. Here the CDR3 DNA reads TGTGCCAGTAGTATAGGTTGGGGGGGTAATCAGCCCCAGCATTTT.

In its sample, this clone was seen a few times. This sequence joins TRBV7-2 and TRBJ1-6; TRBD1 aligns across 10 bases. The CDR3 has 14 residues. Germline V gives CDR1 SGHTA, CDR2 FQGNSA. V shed 8 bases and J 9 bases; nucleotides not matched to a gene: 7. CDR3 bases: TGTGCCAGCGGACGGACAGGGGGTTTTTCACCCCTCCACTTT. This gives the protein CASGRTGGFSPLHF. The full variable domain, its missing parts supplied by reference TRBV7-2 and TRBJ1-6, is GAGVSQSPSNKVTEKGKDVELRCDPISGHTALYWYRQSLGQGLEFLIYFQGNSAPDKSGLPSDRFSAERTGGSVSTLTIQRTQQEDSAVYLCASGRTGGFSPLHFGNGTRLTVT.

The rearrangement uses TRBV19 and TRBJ1-2, with 11 bases that match TRBD1. Trimming took 5 bases from V and 8 from J; bases not matched to a gene: 10. The CDR3 sequence is 15 residues long. Germline V gene data show CDR1 as LNHDA and CDR2 as SQIVND (reference sequence). The DNA of the CDR3 is TGTGCCAGTAGTCCTTGGACAGGGGGCGTCGGGGGCTACACCTTC. Translated, it gives CASSPWTGGVGGYTF.

The chain joins TRBV4-3 to TRBJ2-7; D may be TRBD2 (6 bases). The V gene's germline CDR1 is LGHNA and CDR2 YSLEER. The length of the CDR3 is 15 residues. Trimming stripped 1 base from V and 1 base from J, with 11 bases between. CDR3 residues: CASSQGTTSSYEQYF. DNA of the CDR3: TGCGCCAGCAGCCAAGGGACTACAAGTTCCTACGAGCAGTACTTC.

The chain has TRBV7-2 and TRBJ2-1, with 7 bases fitting TRBD2. Trimming removed 5 bases from V and 8 bases from J; junction bases left unmatched: 3. Germline V gene data show CDR1 as SGHTA and CDR2 as FQGNSA. The CDR3 runs 12 residues. In nucleotides, the CDR3 is TGTGCCAGCAGCCCAGCGGGATATGAGCAGTTCTTC. Translating it yields CASSPAGYEQFF. The complete variable domain, with remaining parts taken from reference TRBV7-2 and TRBJ2-1, reads GAGVSQSPSNKVTEKGKDVELRCDPISGHTALYWYRQSLGQGLEFLIYFQGNSAPDKSGLPSDRFSAERTGGSVSTLTIQRTQQEDSAVYLCASSPAGYEQFFGPGTRLTVL.

The V call is TRBV6-6, the J call TRBJ2-1; TRBD1 aligns across 9 bases. Germline V gene data show CDR1 as MNHNY and CDR2 as SVGAGI (reference sequence). The CDR3 sequence is 15 residues long. J was trimmed by 8 bases and V by 4 bases; bases with no gene match: 9. The CDR3 DNA sequence: TGTGCCAGCAGTTCCCCGGGACAGGGAAGGTATGAGCAGTTCTTC. This gives the protein CASSSPGQGRYEQFF.

This chain links TRBV7-2 with TRBJ2-2; D may be TRBD1 (5 bases). V was clipped by 4 bases and J by 7 bases, with 13 bases between them. Germline V lookup: CDR1 SGHTA, CDR2 FQGNSA. The CDR3 is 14 residues long. In nucleotides, the CDR3 is TGTGCCAGCAGCTCGCCCCAGGGTGGCGGGGAGCTGTTTTTT. This encodes CASSSPQGGGELFF.

J is TRBJ2-7 and V is TRBV14, with D perhaps TRBD2 (5 bases). The CDR3 extends over 14 amino acids. V was cut by 1 base and J by 2 bases, with 9 bases left in between. Germline V gives CDR1 SGHDN, CDR2 FVKESK. CDR3 sequence (DNA): TGTGCCAGCAGCCAAGTCGGGGTAGCCTACGAGCAGTACTTC. This translates into CASSQVGVAYEQYF.

The chain combines TRBV4-1 with TRBJ1-6; 7 nucleotides align to TRBD1. The V segment lost 0 bases and the J segment 5 bases; nucleotides outside the gene matches: 4. This CDR3 has 16 residues. Germline V gene sequence: CDR1 MGHRA, CDR2 YSYEKL. The CDR3 DNA sequence: TGCGCCAGCAGCCAAGATCGAGACAGGGATAATTCACCCCTCCACTTT. Translating gives CASSQDRDRDNSPLHF.

The count of this clone is one. This chain links TRBV21-1 with TRBJ1-1; the tabulated D call, TRBD1, remains unverified against the DNA. TRBV21-1 is assigned pseudogene status. The CDR3 totals 15 residues. The DNA of the CDR3 is TGTGCCAGCATTGGGATGACAGGGGTCGCCACTGAAGCTTTCTTT. Its protein is CASIGMTGVATEAFF.

This rearrangement joins TRBV28 to TRBJ1-4, with 8 bases aligning to TRBD1. Looked up from germline, CDR1 is MDHEN and CDR2 is SYDVKM. CDR3 size: 15 residues. V lost 7 bases and J lost 8; bases outside the gene matches: 12. CDR3 nucleotide sequence: TGTGCCAGCAACTTCGGCGGGACAGGAACCGAAAAACTGTTTTTT. Translated: CASNFGGTGTEKLFF.

This sequence joins TRBV30 and TRBJ1-2; TRBD1 is a possible D gene (6 bases). Germline CDR1 reads GTSNPN; CDR2 reads SVGIG (reference sequence). The CDR3 has 15 amino acids. The V end lost 3 bases, the J end lost 2 bases, and 16 bases lay between the germline ends. DNA for the CDR3: TGTGCCTGGAGAGGATCCCCGAGGGGGAACTATGGCTACACCTTC. This codes for CAWRGSPRGNYGYTF.

The chain joins TRBV24-1 to TRBJ2-1; a weak D match, TRBD1 (6 bases). The CDR3 consists of 13 residues. V lost 10 bases to trimming and J lost 5 bases, with 14 bases between them. Per the germline V gene, CDR1 is KGHDR and CDR2 is SFDVKD. DNA for the CDR3: TGTGCCACACAGGGATACCCAAACAATGAGCAGTTCTTC. It is translated as CATQGYPNNEQFF.

V gene TRBV29-1 combines with J gene TRBJ2-1; the D gene is possibly TRBD2 (5 bases). The CDR3 consists of 14 residues. V lost 6 bases, J lost 9 bases, and 21 bases lay in between. The V gene's germline CDR1 is SQVTM and CDR2 ANQGSEA. The CDR3 DNA is TGCAGCGTGGCTGGACCGGGAACGTCGGGTGAGCAGTTCTTC. It codes for CSVAGPGTSGEQFF.

The chain joins TRBV30 to TRBJ1-1; unclear D gene. Germline V gene lookup returns CDR1 GTSNPN and CDR2 SVGIG (reference sequence). Trimming stripped 3 bases from V and 0 bases from J, with 5 bases between. CDR3 length: 12 amino acids. The DNA of the CDR3 is TGTGCCTGGAGCACTATGAACACTGAAGCTTTCTTT. Amino acids: CAWSTMNTEAFF.

The V and J genes are TRBV6-2 or TRBV6-3 and TRBJ1-5, with 7 bases lining up with TRBD1. Germline CDR1 MNHEY, CDR2 SVGEGT. V shed 8 bases, J shed 6 bases, and the junction held 10 bases outside the gene matches. The CDR3 contains 14 residues. DNA for the CDR3: TGTGCCAGCCGCCCGACAGGGAAAAGTCAGCCCCAGCATTTT. It is translated as CASRPTGKSQPQHF.

CDR3 amino acids: CASKRGPDTGELFF. CDR3 nucleotides: TGTGCCAGCAAGAGGGGGCCGGACACCGGGGAGCTGTTTTTT. The J gene is TRBJ2-2, the V gene TRBV2; 7 nucleotides line up with TRBD1. The CDR3 runs to 14 residues. Germline loops: CDR1 SNHLY, CDR2 FYNNEI. J was trimmed by 3 bases and V by 7 bases; bases with no gene match: 5.

This chain connects TRBV28 to TRBJ1-1; 8 nucleotides match TRBD1. The ends lost 3 bases at V and 7 bases at J; junction bases unmatched: 7. The germline CDR1 and CDR2 sequences are MDHEN and SYDVKM. This CDR3 contains 14 residues. CDR3 residues: CASSFRGTGHEAFF. The CDR3 DNA follows: TGTGCCAGCAGTTTCCGCGGGACAGGCCATGAAGCTTTCTTT. The whole variable domain, filled in from reference TRBV28 and TRBJ1-1, reads DVKVTQSSRYLVKRTGEKVFLECVQDMDHENMFWYRQDPGLGLRLIYFSYDVKMKEKGDIPEGYSVSREKKERFSLILESASTNQTSMYLCASSFRGTGHEAFFGQGTRLTVV.

V gene TRBV5-8 combines with J gene TRBJ2-7; 7 nucleotides align to TRBD1. CDR3 length: 15 residues. Losses at the gene ends were 4 bases for V and 3 bases for J; bases not matched to a gene: 10. Germline V CDR1 and CDR2: SGHTS, YDEGEE. The CDR3 DNA is TGTGCCAGCAGCCCGGACTCAGGGGGTGGCTACGAGCAGTACTTC. Amino acid sequence: CASSPDSGGGYEQYF.

The V gene is TRBV7-8, the J gene TRBJ1-5; D may be TRBD1 (6 bases). The V gene lost 4 bases and the J gene lost 7 bases, with 17 bases spanning the gap. Germline assignment: CDR1 SGHVS and CDR2 FQNEAQ. The CDR3 has 15 residues. The CDR3 DNA sequence: TGTGCCAGCAGCTCGTATAGGGAGGGGGGACAGCCCCAGCATTTT. It yields the protein CASSSYREGGQPQHF. The whole variable domain, filled in from reference TRBV7-8 and TRBJ1-5, reads GAGVSQSPRYKVAKRGQDVALRCDPISGHVSLFWYQQALGQGPEFLTYFQNEAQLDKSGLPSDRFFAERPEGSVSTLKIQRTQQEDSAVYLCASSSYREGGQPQHFGDGTRLSIL.

A few counts support this clone. The genes are TRBV3-1 (or the pseudogene TRBV3-2) and TRBJ2-2; TRBD2 matches 11 bases. V lost 3 bases, J lost 5 bases, and 2 bases stayed unmatched. The CDR3 is 15 residues long. The germline gives CDR1 LGHDT, CDR2 YNNKEL (reference sequence). Here the CDR3 reads CASSHSSGRTGELFF. The CDR3 DNA follows: TGTGCCAGCAGCCATTCTAGCGGGAGGACCGGGGAGCTGTTTTTT.

This clone was counted between two and nine times. The rearrangement links TRBV7-3 to TRBJ2-1; 8 bases are a match to TRBD2. Germline-derived CDR1 and CDR2 are SGHTA and FQGTGA. J gave up 9 bases and V 5 bases, and 12 bases lay outside the gene matches. This CDR3 comprises 15 residues. The CDR3 loop reads CASSEVAGKGAEQFF. For the CDR3, the DNA is TGTGCCAGCAGCGAGGTAGCGGGAAAAGGGGCTGAGCAGTTCTTC.